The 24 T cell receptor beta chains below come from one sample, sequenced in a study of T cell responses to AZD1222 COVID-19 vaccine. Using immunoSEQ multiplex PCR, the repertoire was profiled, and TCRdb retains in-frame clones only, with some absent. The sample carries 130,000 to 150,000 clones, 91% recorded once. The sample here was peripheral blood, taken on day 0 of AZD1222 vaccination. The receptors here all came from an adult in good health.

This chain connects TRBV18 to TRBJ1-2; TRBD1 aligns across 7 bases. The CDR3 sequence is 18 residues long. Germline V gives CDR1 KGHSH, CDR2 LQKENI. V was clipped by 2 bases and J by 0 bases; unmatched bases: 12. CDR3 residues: CASSPTPVGQDPNYGYTF. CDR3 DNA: TGTGCCAGCTCACCAACACCTGTAGGACAGGACCCTAACTATGGCTACACCTTC.

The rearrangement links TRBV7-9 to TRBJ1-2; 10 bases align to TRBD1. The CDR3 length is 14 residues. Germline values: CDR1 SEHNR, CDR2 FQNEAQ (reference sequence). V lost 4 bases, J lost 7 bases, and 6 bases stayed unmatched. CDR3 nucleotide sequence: TGTGCCAGCAGCTCGACAGGGGGCGCGAGTGGCTACACCTTC. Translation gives CASSSTGGASGYTF.

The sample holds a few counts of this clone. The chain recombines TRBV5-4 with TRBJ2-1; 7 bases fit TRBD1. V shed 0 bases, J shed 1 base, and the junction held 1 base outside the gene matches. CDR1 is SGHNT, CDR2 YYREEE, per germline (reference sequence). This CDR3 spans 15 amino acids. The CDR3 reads CASSLARGSYNEQFF. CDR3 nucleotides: TGTGCCAGCAGCTTGGCCAGGGGGTCCTACAATGAGCAGTTCTTC. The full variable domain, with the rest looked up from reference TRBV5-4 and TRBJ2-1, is ETGVTQSPTHLIKTRGQQVTLRCSSQSGHNTVSWYQQALGQGPQFIFQYYREEENGRGNFPPRFSGLQFPNYSSELNVNALELDDSALYLCASSLARGSYNEQFFGPGTRLTVL.

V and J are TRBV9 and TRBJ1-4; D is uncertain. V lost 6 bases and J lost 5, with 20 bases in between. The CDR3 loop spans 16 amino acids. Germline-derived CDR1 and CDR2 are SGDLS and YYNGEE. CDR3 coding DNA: TGTGCCAGCACACCCGGCCCGGGCGGGGTCAATGAAAAACTGTTTTTT. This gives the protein CASTPGPGGVNEKLFF. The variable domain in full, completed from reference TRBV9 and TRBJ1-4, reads DSGVTQTPKHLITATGQRVTLRCSPRSGDLSVYWYQQSLDQGLQFLIQYYNGEERAKGNILERFSAQQFPDLHSELNLSSLELGDSALYFCASTPGPGGVNEKLFFGSGTQLSVL.

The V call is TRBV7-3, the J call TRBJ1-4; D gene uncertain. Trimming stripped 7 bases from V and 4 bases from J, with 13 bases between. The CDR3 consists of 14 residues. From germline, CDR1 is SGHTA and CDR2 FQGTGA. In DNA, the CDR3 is TGTGCCAGCACCACTCGGGTAGGTAATGAAAAACTGTTTTTT. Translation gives CASTTRVGNEKLFF.

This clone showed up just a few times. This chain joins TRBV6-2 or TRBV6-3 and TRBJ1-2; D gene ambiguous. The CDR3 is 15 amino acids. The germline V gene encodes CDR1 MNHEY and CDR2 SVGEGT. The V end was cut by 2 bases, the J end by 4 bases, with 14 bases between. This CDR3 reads CASSYDGRLGYGYTF. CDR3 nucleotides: TGTGCCAGCAGTTACGATGGACGGTTGGGCTATGGCTACACCTTC.

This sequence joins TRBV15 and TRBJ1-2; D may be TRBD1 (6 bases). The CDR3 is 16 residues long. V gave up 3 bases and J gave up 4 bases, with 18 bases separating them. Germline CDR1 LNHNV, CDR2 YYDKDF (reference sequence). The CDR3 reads CATSRIPRQGSYGYTF. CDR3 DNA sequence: TGTGCCACCAGCAGGATCCCCCGGCAGGGGTCCTATGGCTACACCTTC. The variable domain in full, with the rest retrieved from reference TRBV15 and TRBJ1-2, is DAMVIQNPRYQVTQFGKPVTLSCSQTLNHNVMYWYQQKSSQAPKLLFHYYDKDFNNEADTPDNFQSRRPNTSFCFLDIRSPGLGDTAMYLCATSRIPRQGSYGYTFGSGTRLTVV.

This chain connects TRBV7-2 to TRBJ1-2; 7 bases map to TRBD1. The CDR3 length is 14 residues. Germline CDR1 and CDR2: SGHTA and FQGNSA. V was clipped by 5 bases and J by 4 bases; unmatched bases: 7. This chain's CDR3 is CASSQATGTYGYTF. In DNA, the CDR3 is TGTGCCAGCAGCCAAGCGACAGGGACCTATGGCTACACCTTC.

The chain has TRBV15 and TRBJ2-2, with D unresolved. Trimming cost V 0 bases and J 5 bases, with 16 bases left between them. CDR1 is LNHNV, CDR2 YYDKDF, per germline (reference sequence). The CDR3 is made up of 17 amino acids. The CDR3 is CATSRDHLGLWTGELFF. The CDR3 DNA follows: TGTGCCACCAGCAGAGATCATTTAGGGCTCTGGACCGGGGAGCTGTTTTTT.

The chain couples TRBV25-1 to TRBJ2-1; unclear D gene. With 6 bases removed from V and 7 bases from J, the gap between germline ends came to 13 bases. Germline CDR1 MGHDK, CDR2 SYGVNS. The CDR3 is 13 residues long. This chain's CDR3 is CASRDNTGNEQFF. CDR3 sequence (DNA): TGTGCCAGCAGAGACAACACCGGGAATGAGCAGTTCTTC.

CDR3 in DNA: TGTGCCAGCAGCCTACAGGTGAACACTGAAGCTTTCTTT. The encoded protein is CASSLQVNTEAFF. The rearrangement uses TRBV14 and TRBJ1-1, with D perhaps TRBD1 (5 bases). In germline, CDR1 is SGHDN, CDR2 FVKESK. This CDR3 is built from 13 residues. V dropped 4 bases and J dropped 0 bases, with 6 bases sitting between them. The variable domain in full, with the rest retrieved from reference TRBV14 and TRBJ1-1, is EAGVTQFPSHSVIEKGQTVTLRCDPISGHDNLYWYRRVMGKEIKFLLHFVKESKQDESGMPNNRFLAERTGGTYSTLKVQPAELEDSGVYFCASSLQVNTEAFFGQGTRLTVV.

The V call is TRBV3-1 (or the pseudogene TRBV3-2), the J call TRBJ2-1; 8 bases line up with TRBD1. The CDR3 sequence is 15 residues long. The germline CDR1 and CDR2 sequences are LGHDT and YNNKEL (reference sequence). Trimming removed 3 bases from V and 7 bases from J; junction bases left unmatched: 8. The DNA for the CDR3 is TGTGCCAGCAGCCACCGGGACAGGCCTTCGAATGAGCAGTTCTTC. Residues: CASSHRDRPSNEQFF.

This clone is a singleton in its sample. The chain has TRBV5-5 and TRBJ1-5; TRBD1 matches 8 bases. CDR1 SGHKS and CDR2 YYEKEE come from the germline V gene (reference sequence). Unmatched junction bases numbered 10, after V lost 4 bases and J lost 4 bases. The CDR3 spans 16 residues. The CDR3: CASSVSGGAGNQPQHF. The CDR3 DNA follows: TGTGCCAGCAGCGTGTCAGGGGGCGCGGGGAATCAGCCCCAGCATTTT. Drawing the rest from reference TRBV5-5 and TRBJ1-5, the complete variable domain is DAGVTQSPTHLIKTRGQQVTLRCSPISGHKSVSWYQQVLGQGPQFIFQYYEKEERGRGNFPDRFSARQFPNYSSELNVNALLLGDSALYLCASSVSGGAGNQPQHFGDGTRLSIL.

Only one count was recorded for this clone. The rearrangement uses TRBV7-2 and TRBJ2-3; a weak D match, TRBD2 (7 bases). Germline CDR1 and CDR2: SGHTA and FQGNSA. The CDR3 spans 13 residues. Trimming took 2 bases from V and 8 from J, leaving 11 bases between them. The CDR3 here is CASSLRGEGTQYF. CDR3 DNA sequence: TGTGCCAGCAGCTTAAGGGGGGAGGGTACGCAGTATTTT.

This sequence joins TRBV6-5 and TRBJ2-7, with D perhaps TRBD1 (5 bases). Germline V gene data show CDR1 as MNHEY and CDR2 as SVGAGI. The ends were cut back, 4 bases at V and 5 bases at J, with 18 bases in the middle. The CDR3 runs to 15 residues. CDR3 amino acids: CASSSHRIGRHEQYF. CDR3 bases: TGTGCCAGCAGTTCACACAGGATAGGGCGGCACGAGCAGTACTTC.

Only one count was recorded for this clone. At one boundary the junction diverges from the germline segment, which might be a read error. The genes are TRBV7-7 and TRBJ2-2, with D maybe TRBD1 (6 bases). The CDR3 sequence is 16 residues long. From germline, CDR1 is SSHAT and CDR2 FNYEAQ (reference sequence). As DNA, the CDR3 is TGTGCTAGCAGCTTAAGACAGGTGACAAACACCGGGGAGCTGTTTTTT. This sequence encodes CASSLRQVTNTGELFF.

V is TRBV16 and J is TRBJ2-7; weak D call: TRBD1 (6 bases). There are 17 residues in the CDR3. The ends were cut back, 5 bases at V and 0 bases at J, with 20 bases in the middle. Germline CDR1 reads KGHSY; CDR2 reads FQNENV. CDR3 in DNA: TGTGCCAGCAGCGACGGAGCCGGGACACAGAGCTCCTACGAGCAGTACTTC. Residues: CASSDGAGTQSSYEQYF.

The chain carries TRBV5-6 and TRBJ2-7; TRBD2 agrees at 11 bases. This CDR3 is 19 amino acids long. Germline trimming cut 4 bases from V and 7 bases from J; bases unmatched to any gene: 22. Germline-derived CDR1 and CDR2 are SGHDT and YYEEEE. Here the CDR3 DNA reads TGTGCCAGCAGCACGACGGTCCTCAATAGCGGGGGGGCCCGAAGGGAGCAGTACTTC. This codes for CASSTTVLNSGGARREQYF.

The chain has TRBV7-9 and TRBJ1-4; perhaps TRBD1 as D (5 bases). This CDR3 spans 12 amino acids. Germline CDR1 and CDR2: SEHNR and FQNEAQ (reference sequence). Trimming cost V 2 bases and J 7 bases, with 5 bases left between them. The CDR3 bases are TGTGCCAGCAGCTTACAGGGTGAAAAACTGTTTTTT. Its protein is CASSLQGEKLFF.

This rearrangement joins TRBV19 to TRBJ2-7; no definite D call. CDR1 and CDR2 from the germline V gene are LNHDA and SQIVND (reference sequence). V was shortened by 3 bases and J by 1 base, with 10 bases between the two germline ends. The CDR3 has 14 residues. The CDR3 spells CASSMGLGSYEQYF. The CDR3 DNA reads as TGTGCCAGTAGTATGGGGTTAGGGTCCTACGAGCAGTACTTC. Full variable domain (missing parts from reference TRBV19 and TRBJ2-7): DGGITQSPKYLFRKEGQNVTLSCEQNLNHDAMYWYRQDPGQGLRLIYYSQIVNDFQKGDIAEGYSVSREKKESFPLTVTSAQKNPTAFYLCASSMGLGSYEQYFGPGTRLTVT.

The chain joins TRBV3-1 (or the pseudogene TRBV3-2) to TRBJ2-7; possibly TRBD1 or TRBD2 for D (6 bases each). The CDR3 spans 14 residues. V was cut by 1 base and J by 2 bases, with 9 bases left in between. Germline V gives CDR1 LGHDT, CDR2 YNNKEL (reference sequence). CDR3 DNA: TGTGCCAGCAGCCAAGGAAGGGGGGCCTACGAGCAGTACTTC. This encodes CASSQGRGAYEQYF.

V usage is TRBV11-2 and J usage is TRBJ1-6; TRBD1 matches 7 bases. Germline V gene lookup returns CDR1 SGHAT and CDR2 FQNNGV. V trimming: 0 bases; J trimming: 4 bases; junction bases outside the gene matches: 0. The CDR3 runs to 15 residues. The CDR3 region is CASSLETGYNSPLHF. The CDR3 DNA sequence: TGTGCCAGCAGCTTAGAGACAGGGTATAATTCACCCCTCCACTTT.

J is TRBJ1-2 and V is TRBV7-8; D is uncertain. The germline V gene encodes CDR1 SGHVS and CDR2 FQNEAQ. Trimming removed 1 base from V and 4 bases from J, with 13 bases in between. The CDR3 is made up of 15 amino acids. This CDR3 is CASSLDHLLGYGYTF. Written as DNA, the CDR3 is TGTGCCAGCAGCTTAGACCACCTCCTTGGCTATGGCTACACCTTC.

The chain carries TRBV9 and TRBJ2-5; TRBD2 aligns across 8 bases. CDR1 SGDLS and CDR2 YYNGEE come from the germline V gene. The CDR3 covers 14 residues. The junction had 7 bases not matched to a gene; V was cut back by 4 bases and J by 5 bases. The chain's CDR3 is CASSSSGGRETQYF. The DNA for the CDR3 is TGTGCCAGCAGCTCAAGCGGCGGGAGGGAGACCCAGTACTTC.